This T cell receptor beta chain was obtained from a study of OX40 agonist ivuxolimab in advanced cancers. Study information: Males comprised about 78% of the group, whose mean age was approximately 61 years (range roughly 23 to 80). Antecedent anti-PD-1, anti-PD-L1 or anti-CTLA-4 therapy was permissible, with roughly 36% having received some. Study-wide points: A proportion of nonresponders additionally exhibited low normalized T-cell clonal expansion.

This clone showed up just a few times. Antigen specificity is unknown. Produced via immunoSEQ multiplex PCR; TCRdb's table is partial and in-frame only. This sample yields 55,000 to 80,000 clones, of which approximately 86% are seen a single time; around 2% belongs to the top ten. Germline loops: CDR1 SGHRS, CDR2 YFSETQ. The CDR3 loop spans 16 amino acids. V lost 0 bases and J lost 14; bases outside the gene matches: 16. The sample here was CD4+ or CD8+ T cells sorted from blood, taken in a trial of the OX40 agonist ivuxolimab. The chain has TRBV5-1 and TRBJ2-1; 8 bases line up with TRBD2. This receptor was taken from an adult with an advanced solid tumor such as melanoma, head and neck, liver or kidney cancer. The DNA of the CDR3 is TGCGCCAGCAGCTTGGTGGCTAGCGGGCGAGAGGGGGAAGAGTTCTTC. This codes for CASSLVASGREGEEFF.